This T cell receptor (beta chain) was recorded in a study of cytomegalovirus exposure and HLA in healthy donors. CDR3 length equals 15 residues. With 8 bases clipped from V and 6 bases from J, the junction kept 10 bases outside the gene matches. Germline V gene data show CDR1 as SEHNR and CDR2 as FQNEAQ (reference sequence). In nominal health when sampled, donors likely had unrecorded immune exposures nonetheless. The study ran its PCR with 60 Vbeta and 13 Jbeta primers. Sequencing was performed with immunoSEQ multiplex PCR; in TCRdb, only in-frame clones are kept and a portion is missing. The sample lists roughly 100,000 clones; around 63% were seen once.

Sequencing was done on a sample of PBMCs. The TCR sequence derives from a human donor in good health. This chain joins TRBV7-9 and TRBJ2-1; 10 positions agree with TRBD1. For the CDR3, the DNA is TGTGCCAGCTCTCAACCGGGACAGGGGATCAATGAGCAGTTCTTC. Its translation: CASSQPGQGINEQFF.